This T cell receptor (beta chain) was recovered during a study of T cell responses to AZD1222 COVID-19 vaccine. Overall study: Whether given at about 4 or about 12 weeks, second doses were pooled. Notes on the study in general: Clonal diversity was possibly underestimated, and white British individuals and females predominated among donors.

Profiling relied on immunoSEQ multiplex PCR, and the TCRdb table lists in-frame clones only, not all of them. This table holds about 150,000 clones, more than 90% found once. In the case of this clone: Its antigen is undetermined.

The V segment lost 0 bases and the J segment 7 bases; nucleotides outside the gene matches: 8. Germline assignment: CDR1 MGHRA and CDR2 YSYEKL. The CDR3 loop spans 16 amino acids. The rearrangement uses TRBV4-1 and TRBJ1-2; 10 nucleotides match TRBD1. The input for sequencing was peripheral blood, taken on day 0 of AZD1222 vaccination. The receptor's source is an adult in good health. The CDR3: CASSQEGGQGVPGYTF. The CDR3 DNA reads TGCGCCAGCAGCCAAGAAGGCGGACAGGGGGTCCCTGGCTACACCTTC.